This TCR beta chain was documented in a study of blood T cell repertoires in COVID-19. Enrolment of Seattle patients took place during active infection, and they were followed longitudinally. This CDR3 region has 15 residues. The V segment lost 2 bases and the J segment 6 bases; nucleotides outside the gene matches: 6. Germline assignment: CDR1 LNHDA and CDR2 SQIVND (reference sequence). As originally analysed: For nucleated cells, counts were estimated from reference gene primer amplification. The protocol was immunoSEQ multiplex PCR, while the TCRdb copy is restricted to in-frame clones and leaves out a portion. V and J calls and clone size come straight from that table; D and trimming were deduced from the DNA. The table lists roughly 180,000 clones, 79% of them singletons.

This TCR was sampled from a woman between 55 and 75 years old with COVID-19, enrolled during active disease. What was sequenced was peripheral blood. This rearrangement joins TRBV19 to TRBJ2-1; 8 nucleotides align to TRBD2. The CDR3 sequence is CASSISGGPTNEQFF. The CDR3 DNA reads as TGTGCCAGTAGTATAAGCGGGGGCCCCACCAATGAGCAGTTCTTC.